The clone carrying this TCR beta chain was observed at least ten times. As yet, its antigen is unknown. Over 18 months, lack of ophthalmopathy progression marked Graves' hyperthyroidism as stable. The sample is drawn from a study of T cells in Graves' hyperthyroidism and ophthalmopathy. Study results and caveats: Most expanded thyroid clonotypes above 0.001 also appeared in blood. Ophthalmopathy got predicted by the model a median around 6.8 months before its onset.

With V trimmed by 5 bases and J by 0 bases, 5 bases remained unmatched. This CDR3 is 15 amino acids long. CDR1 and CDR2 (germline): MNHEY, SVGEGT. TCR beta CDR3 sequences were amplified from RNA transcripts. A first-round RT-PCR of the TCR CDR3 used the HTBI primer set. From the multiplex PCR reads, TCRdb called clonotypes with MiXCR, one entry per CDR3 protein. The sample carries about 420,000 distinct CDR3 sequences, roughly an eighth recorded once. This sequence joins TRBV6-2 or TRBV6-3 and TRBJ1-1; TRBD1 matches at 8 bases. Sequenced sample: blood. The sequence came from a woman in her late teens or twenties with Graves' hyperthyroidism. The CDR3 DNA is TGTGCCAGCAGTCGAGGACAGGGAATGAACACTGAAGCTTTCTTT. This gives the protein CASSRGQGMNTEAFF.